The clone carrying this T cell receptor beta chain was detected a few times. Individuals aged roughly 18 to 95 years were recruited from about two dozen US areas. Participant-given clinical history determined each cohort assignment. In germline, CDR1 is SQVTM, CDR2 ANQGSEA. V dropped 4 bases and J dropped 9 bases, with 9 bases sitting between them. The CDR3 is made up of 11 amino acids. This sample is drawn from a study of blood T cell repertoires in COVID-19. As originally analysed: Using reference gene primer amplification, nucleated cell counts were estimated. Clones were sequenced by immunoSEQ multiplex PCR, and TCRdb holds only the in-frame ones, with some missing. D and trimming were read from the DNA, whereas the V and J calls and clone size are those reported in that table. The sample holds hundreds of thousands of clones, approximately 89% seen once.

This TCR derives from a woman in her thirties or forties with acute COVID-19. Sequencing was performed on PBMCs or T cells enriched from blood (not recorded which). The rearrangement joins TRBV29-1 to TRBJ2-2; the D gene is possibly TRBD1 (5 bases). The CDR3: CSVAGQRELFF. The CDR3, as DNA: TGCAGCGTTGCCGGACAACGGGAGCTGTTTTTT.